Below are 2 T cell receptor beta chains sequenced from a single sample in a study of T cells in Graves' hyperthyroidism and ophthalmopathy. RNA transcripts provided the source from which TCR beta CDR3 regions were amplified. With the HTBI primer set, the TCR CDR3 went through a first round of RT-PCR. TCRdb passed the multiplex PCR reads through MiXCR, listing each CDR3 protein once. The sample lists about 600,000 distinct CDR3 sequences, approximately 15% seen once, with approximately 3.5% in the top ten. Sequenced material: blood. Every receptor here comes from a woman aged 40-49 years with Graves' ophthalmopathy.

This clonotype was seen ten or more times. In DNA, the CDR3 is TGTGCCAGCAGTCCGAATTACGGGCTAAACACTGAAGCTTTCTTT. Its translation is CASSPNYGLNTEAFF. The chain recombines TRBV12-3 or TRBV12-4 with TRBJ1-1; no firm D call. The CDR3 sequence is 15 residues long. V was pared by 5 bases and J by 2 bases, with 15 bases between.

There are a few counts of this clonotype. The chain carries TRBV18 and TRBJ1-1, with D possibly being TRBD1 (6 bases). Trimming stripped 1 base from V and 2 bases from J, with 14 bases between. Germline CDR1 KGHSH, CDR2 LQKENI. The CDR3 spans 16 residues. CDR3: CASSPRPPGDNTEAFF. The CDR3 DNA reads as TGTGCCAGCTCACCACGGCCTCCAGGGGATAACACTGAAGCTTTCTTT.